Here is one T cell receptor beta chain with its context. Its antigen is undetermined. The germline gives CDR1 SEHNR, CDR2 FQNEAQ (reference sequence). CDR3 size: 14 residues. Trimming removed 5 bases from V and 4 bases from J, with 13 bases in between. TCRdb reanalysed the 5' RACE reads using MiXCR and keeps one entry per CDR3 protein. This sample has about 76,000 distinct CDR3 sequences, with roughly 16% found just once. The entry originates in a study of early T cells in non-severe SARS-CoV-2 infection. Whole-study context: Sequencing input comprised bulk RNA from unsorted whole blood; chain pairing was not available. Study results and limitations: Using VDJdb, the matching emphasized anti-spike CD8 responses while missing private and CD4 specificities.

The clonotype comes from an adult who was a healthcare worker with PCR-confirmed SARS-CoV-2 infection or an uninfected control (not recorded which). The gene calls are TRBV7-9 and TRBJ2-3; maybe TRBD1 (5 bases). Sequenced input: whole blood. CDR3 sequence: CASSPGRGADTQYF. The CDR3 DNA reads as TGTGCCAGCAGCCCTGGAAGGGGCGCAGATACGCAGTATTTT.